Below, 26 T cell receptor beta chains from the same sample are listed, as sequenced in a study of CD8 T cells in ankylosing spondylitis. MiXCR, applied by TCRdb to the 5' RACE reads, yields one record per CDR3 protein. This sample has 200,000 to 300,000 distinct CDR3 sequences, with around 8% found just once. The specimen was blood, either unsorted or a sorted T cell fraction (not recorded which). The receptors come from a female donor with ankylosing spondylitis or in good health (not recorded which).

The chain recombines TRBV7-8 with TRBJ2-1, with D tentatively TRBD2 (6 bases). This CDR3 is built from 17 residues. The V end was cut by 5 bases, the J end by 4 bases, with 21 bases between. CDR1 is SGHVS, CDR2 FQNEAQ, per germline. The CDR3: CASSPYTSPEGYNEQFF. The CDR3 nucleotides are TGTGCCAGCAGCCCCTATACTAGCCCAGAGGGATACAATGAGCAGTTCTTC.

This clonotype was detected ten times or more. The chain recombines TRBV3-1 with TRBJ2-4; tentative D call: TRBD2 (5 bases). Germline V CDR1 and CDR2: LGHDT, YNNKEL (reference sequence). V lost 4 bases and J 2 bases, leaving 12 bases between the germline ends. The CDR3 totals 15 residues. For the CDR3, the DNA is TGTGCCAGCAGCCCTACCGGACTGTCCAAAAACATTCAGTACTTC. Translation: CASSPTGLSKNIQYF.

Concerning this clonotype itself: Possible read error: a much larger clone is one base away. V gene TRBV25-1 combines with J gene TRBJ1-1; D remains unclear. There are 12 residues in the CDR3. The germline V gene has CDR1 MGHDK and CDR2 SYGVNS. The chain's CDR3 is CTSSSSKPEAFF. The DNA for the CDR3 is TGTACCAGCTCCTCAAGTAAACCTGAAGCTTTCTTT.

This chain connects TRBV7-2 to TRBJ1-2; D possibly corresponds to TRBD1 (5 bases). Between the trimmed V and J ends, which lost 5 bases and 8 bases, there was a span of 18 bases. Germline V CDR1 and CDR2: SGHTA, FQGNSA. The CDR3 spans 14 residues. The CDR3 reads CASSVPGPLRGYTF. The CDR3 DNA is TGTGCCAGCAGCGTCCCGGGACCCCTCCGCGGCTACACCTTC.

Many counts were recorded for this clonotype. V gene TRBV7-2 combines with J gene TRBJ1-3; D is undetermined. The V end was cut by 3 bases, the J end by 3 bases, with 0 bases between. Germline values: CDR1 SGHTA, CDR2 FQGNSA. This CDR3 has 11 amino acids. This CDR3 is CASSFGNTIYF. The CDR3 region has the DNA TGTGCCAGCAGCTTTGGAAACACCATATATTTT. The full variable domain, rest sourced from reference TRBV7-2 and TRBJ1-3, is GAGVSQSPSNKVTEKGKDVELRCDPISGHTALYWYRQSLGQGLEFLIYFQGNSAPDKSGLPSDRFSAERTGGSVSTLTIQRTQQEDSAVYLCASSFGNTIYFGEGSWLTVV.

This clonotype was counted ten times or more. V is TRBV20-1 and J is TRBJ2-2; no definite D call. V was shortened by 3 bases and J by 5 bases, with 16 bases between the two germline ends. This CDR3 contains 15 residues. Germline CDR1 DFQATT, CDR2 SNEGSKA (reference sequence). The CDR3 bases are TGCAGTGCTAGGAGGTCAGCGCCTTTTACCGGGGAGCTGTTTTTT. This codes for CSARRSAPFTGELFF.

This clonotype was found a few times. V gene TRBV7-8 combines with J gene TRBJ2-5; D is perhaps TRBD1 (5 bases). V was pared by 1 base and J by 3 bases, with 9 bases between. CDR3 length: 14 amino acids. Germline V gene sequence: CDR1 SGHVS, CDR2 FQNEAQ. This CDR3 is CASSLETVEETQYF. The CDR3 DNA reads TGTGCCAGCAGCTTAGAGACAGTTGAAGAGACCCAGTACTTC.

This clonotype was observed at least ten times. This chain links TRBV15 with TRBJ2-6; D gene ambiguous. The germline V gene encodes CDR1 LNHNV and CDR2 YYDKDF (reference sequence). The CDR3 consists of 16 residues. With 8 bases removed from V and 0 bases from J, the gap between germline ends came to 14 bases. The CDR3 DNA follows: TGTGCCACCCTGAACAGAGACCTCTCTGGGGCCAACGTCCTGACTTTC. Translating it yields CATLNRDLSGANVLTF.

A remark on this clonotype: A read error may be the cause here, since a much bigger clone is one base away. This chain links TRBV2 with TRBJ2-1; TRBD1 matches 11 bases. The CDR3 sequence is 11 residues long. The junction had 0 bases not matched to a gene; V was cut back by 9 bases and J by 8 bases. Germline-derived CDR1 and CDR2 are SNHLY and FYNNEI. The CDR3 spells CARGQGDEQFF. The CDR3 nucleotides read TGTGCCAGGGGACAGGGGGATGAGCAGTTCTTC.

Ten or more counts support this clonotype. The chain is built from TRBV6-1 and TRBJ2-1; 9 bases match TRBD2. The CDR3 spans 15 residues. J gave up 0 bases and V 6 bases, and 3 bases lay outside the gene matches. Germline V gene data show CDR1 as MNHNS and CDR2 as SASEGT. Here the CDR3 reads CASRVTSGSYNEQFF. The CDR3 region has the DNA TGTGCCAGCAGGGTGACTAGCGGCTCCTACAATGAGCAGTTCTTC.

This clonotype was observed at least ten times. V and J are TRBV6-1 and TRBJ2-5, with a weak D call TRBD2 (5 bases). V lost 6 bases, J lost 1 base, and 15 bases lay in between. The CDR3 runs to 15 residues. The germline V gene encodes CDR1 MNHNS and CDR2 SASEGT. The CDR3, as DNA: TGTGCCAGCAGCTTAAGCCTAGCATCCCAAGAGACCCAGTACTTC. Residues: CASSLSLASQETQYF.

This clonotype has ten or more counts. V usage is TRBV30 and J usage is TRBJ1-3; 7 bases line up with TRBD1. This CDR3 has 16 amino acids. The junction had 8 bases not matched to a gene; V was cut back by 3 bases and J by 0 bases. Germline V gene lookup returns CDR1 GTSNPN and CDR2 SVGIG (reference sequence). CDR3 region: CAWSGDRSSSGNTIYF. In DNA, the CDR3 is TGTGCCTGGAGCGGGGACAGATCAAGCTCTGGAAACACCATATATTTT.

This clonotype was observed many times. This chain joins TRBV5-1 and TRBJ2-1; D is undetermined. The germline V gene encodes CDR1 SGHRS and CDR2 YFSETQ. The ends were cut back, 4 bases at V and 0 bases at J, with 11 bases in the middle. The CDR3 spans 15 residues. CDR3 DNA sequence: TGCGCCAGCAGCCCCTACTTAGGCTCCTACAATGAGCAGTTCTTC. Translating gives CASSPYLGSYNEQFF.

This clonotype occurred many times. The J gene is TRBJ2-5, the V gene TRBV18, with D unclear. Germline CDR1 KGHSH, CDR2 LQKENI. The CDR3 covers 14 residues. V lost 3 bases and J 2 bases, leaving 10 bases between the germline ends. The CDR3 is CASSPGRFQETQYF. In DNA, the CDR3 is TGTGCCAGCTCACCTGGACGGTTTCAAGAGACCCAGTACTTC.

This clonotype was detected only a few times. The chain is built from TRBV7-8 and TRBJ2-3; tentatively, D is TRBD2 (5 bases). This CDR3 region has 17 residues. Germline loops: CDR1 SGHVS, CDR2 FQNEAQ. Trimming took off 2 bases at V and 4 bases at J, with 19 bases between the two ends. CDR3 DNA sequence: TGTGCCAGCAGCTTACTGGACGGGAACCCATCCGCAGATACGCAGTATTTT. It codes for CASSLLDGNPSADTQYF.

The DNA of the CDR3 is TGTGCCAGCAGCCTAACACGCAGGACTAGCGGGCATTCAGATACGCAGTATTTT. It codes for CASSLTRRTSGHSDTQYF. The chain uses TRBV11-2 and TRBJ2-3, with 11 bases that match TRBD2. The J segment lost 4 bases and the V segment lost 5 bases, leaving 14 bases of the junction unmatched. The CDR3 is 18 residues long. Germline CDR1 reads SGHAT; CDR2 reads FQNNGV.

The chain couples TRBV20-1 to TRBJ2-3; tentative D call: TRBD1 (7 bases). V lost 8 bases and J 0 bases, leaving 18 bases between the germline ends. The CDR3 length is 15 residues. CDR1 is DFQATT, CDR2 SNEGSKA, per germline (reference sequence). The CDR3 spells CSRPQGRSSTDTQYF. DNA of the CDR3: TGCAGTCGACCACAGGGGAGGAGTAGCACAGATACGCAGTATTTT.

The CDR3 protein is CASSLEGGINTGELFF. The CDR3 coding sequence is TGCGCCAGCAGCTTGGAAGGGGGCATCAACACCGGGGAGCTGTTTTTT. The V and J genes are TRBV5-1 and TRBJ2-2; 7 nucleotides agree with TRBD1. Per germline, CDR1 SGHRS and CDR2 YFSETQ. This CDR3 comprises 16 residues. Germline trimming cut 0 bases from V and 2 bases from J; bases unmatched to any gene: 4.

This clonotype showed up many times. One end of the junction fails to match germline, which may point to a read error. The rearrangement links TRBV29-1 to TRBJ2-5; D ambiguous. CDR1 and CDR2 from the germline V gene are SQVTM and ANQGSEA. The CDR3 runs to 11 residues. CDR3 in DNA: TGCAGCGTTGAAGAACCGGGCCTAAGGAGCTTC. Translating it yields CSVEEPGLRSF.

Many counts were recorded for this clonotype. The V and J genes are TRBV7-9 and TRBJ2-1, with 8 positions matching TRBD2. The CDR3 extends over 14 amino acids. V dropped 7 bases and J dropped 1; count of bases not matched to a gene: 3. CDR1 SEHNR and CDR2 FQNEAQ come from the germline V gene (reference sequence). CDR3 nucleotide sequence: TGTGCCAGCAATGGACTAGCTTCCTACAATGAGCAGTTCTTC. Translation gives CASNGLASYNEQFF.

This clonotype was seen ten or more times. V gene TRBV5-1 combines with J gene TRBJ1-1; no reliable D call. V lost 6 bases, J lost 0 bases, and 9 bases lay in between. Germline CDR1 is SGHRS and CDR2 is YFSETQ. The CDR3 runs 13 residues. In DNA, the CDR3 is TGCGCCAGCACGGCCCAAATGAACACTGAAGCTTTCTTT. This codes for CASTAQMNTEAFF.

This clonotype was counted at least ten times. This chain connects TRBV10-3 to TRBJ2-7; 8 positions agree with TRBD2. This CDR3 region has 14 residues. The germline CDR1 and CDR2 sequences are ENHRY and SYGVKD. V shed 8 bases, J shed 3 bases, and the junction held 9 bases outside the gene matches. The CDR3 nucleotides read TGTGCCATCTCCCCGGGGCTAGCGGGCTACGAGCAGTACTTC. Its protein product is CAISPGLAGYEQYF.

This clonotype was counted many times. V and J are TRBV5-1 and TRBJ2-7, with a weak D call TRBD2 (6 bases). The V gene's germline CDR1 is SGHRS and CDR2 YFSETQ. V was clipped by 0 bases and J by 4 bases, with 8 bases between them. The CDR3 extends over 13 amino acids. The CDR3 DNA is TGCGCCAGCAGCTTGGCTAGCGTTTACGAGCAGTACTTC. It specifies CASSLASVYEQYF.

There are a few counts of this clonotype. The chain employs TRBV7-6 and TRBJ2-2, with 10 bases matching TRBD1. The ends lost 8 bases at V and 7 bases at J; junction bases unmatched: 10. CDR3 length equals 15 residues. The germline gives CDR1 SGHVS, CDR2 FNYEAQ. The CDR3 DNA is TGTGCCAGCCGCCGGGACAGGGGAAAGGACGGGGAGCTGTTTTTT. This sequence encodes CASRRDRGKDGELFF.

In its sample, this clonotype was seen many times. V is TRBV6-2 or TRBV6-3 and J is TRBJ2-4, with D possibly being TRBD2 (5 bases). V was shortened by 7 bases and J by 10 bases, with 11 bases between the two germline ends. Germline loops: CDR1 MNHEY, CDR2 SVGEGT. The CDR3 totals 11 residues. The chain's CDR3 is CASKTRGIQYF. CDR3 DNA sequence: TGTGCCAGCAAGACCCGGGGTATTCAGTACTTC.

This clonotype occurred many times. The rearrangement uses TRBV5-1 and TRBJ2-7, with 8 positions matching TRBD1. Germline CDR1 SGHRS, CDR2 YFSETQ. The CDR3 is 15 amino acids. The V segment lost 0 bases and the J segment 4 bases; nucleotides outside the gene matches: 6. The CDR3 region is CASSLGGTGVYEQYF. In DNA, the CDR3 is TGCGCCAGCAGCTTGGGAGGGACAGGCGTGTACGAGCAGTACTTC.